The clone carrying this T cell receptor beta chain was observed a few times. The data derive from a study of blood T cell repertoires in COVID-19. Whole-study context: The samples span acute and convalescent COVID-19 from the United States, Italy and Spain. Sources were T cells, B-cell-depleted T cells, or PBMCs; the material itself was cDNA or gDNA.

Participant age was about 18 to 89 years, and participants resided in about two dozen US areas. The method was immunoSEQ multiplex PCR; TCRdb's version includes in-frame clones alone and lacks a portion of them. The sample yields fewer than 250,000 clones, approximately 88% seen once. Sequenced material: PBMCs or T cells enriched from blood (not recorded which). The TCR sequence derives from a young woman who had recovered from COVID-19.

The CDR3 sequence is CAISESRDRAYEQYF. In DNA form, the CDR3 reads TGTGCCATCAGTGAGTCCCGGGACAGGGCTTACGAGCAGTACTTC. The gene calls are TRBV10-3 and TRBJ2-7, with 9 bases identical to TRBD1. From germline, CDR1 is ENHRY and CDR2 SYGVKD. The J segment lost 4 bases and the V segment lost 0 bases, leaving 4 bases of the junction unmatched. This CDR3 has 15 amino acids.